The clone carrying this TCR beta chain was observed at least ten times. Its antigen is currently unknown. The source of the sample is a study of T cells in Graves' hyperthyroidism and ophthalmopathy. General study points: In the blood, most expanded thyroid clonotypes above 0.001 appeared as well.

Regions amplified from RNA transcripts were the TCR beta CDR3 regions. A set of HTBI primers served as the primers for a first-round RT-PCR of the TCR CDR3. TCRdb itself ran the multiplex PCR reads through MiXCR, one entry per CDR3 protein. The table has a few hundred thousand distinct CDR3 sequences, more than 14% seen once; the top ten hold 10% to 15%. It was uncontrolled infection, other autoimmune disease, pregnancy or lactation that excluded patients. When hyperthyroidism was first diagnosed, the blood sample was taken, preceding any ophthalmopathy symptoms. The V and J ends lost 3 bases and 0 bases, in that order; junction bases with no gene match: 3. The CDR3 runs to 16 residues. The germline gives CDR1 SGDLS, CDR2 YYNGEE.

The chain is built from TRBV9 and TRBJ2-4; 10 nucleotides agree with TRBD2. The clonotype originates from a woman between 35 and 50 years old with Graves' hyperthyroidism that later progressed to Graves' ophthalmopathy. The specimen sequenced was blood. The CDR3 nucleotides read TGTGCCAGCAGCGCTAGCGGGAGCAGAGCCAAAAACATTCAGTACTTC. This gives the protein CASSASGSRAKNIQYF.